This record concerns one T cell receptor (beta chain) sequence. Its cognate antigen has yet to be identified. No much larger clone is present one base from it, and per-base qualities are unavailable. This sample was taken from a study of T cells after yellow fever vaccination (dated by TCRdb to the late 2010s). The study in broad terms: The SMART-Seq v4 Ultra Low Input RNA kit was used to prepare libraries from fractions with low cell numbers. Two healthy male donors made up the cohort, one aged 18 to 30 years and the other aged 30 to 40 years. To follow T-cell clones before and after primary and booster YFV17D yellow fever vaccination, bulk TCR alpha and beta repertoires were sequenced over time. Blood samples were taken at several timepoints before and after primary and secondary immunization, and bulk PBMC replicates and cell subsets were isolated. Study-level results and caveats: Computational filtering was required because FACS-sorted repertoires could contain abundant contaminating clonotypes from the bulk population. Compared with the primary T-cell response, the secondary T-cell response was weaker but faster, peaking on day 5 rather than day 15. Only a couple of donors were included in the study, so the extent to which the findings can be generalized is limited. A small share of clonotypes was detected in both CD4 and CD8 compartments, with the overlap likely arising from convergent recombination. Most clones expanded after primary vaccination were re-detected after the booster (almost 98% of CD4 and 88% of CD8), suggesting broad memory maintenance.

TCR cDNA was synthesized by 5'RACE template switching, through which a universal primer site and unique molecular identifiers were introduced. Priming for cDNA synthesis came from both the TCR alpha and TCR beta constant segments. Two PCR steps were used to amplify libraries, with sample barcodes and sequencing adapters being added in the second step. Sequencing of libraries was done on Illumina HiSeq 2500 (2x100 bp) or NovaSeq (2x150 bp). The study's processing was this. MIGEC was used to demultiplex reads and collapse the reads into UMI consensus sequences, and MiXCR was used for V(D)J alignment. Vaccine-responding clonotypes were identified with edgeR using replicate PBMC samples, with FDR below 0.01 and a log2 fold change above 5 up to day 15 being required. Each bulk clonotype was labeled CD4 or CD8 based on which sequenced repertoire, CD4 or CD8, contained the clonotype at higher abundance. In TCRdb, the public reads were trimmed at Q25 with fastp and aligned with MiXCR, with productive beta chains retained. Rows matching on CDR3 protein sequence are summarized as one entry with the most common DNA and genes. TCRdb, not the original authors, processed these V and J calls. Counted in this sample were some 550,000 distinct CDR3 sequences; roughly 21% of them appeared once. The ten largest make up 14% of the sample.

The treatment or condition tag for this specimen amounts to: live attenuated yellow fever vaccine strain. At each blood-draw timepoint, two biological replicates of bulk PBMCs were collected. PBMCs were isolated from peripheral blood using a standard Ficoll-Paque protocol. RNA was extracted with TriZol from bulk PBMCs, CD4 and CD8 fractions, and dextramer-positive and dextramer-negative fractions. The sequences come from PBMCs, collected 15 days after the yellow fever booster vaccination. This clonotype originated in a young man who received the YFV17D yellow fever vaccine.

The DNA is as follows: TGTGCCAGCAGCTTAGACAGGGTGGCGACCCAGTACTTC. The resulting protein is CASSLDRVATQYF. Recombination joined TRBV11-3 with TRBJ2-5; TRBD1 is possibly the D segment (5 matching bases). CDR1 and CDR2, per the germline V gene, are SGHNT and YENEEA. V is clipped by 0 bases and J by 7 bases, and the sequence between their germline boundaries is 9 bases long. From the cysteine through the phenylalanine, the CDR3 covers 13 amino acids. Of all the DNA, just the CDR3 is kept, 39 bases in frame from base 1. Beyond the CDR3, the reference TRBV11-3 and TRBJ2-5 genes provide the residues; the full variable domain reads: EAGVVQSPRYKIIEKKQPVAFWCNPISGHNTLYWYLQNLGQGPELLIRYENEEAVDDSQLPKDRFSAERLKGVDSTLKIQPAELGDSAVYLCASSLDRVATQYFGPGTRLLVL.